The 28 T cell receptor beta chains given below trace back to one sample, sequenced in a study of T cell responses to AZD1222 COVID-19 vaccine. Profiling relied on immunoSEQ multiplex PCR, and the TCRdb table lists in-frame clones only, not all of them. This sample has 100,000 to 150,000 clones; approximately 91% occur once, and the top ten carry 1.5% to 2%. The sequences come from peripheral blood, collected 28 days after the second AZD1222 dose. The origin of the receptors is an adult who received the AZD1222 COVID-19 vaccine.

V usage is TRBV10-3 and J usage is TRBJ2-2; either TRBD1 or TRBD2 may fit D (5 bases each). CDR1 and CDR2 (germline): ENHRY, SYGVKD. V shed 11 bases and J shed 0 bases, with 16 bases lying between them. The CDR3 is made up of 15 amino acids. CDR3: CAVRGTDPNTGELFF. CDR3 coding DNA: TGTGCCGTTCGGGGCACGGATCCGAACACCGGGGAGCTGTTTTTT.

This sequence joins TRBV9 and TRBJ2-5; unclear D gene. Trimming cost V 0 bases and J 0 bases, with 9 bases left between them. CDR1 and CDR2 from the germline V gene are SGDLS and YYNGEE. CDR3 size: 15 residues. The CDR3 reads CASSVGVVDQETQYF. The CDR3 coding sequence is TGTGCCAGCAGCGTAGGGGTAGTAGACCAAGAGACCCAGTACTTC.

The V and J genes are TRBV3-1 (or the pseudogene TRBV3-2) and TRBJ1-5, with TRBD1 as a possible D gene (6 bases). CDR3 length: 15 amino acids. Germline CDR1 is LGHDT and CDR2 is YNNKEL (reference sequence). The V end lost 1 base, the J end lost 5 bases, and 12 bases lay between the germline ends. DNA for the CDR3: TGTGCCAGCAGCCAAGGACCGGGGGGCTATCAGCCCCAGCATTTT. As protein: CASSQGPGGYQPQHF.

This chain links TRBV7-9 with TRBJ1-1; unclear D gene. V dropped 5 bases and J dropped 4 bases, with 17 bases sitting between them. Germline V CDR1 and CDR2: SEHNR, FQNEAQ (reference sequence). This CDR3 contains 15 residues. DNA of the CDR3: TGTGCCAGCAGCCGGCCGGAAGCCTATGTCACTGAAGCTTTCTTT. Protein product: CASSRPEAYVTEAFF.

This clone was counted once. The chain links TRBV19 to TRBJ1-6, with D uncertain. The V gene's germline CDR1 is LNHDA and CDR2 SQIVND (reference sequence). V was trimmed by 2 bases and J by 10 bases, leaving 9 bases between them. The CDR3 has 13 amino acids. The CDR3 loop reads CASSISGNSPLHF. CDR3 nucleotide sequence: TGTGCCAGTAGTATATCGGGGAACTCACCCCTCCACTTT.

The chain is built from TRBV18 and TRBJ1-4; the D is unclear. V was pared by 2 bases and J by 5 bases, with 9 bases between. CDR1 is KGHSH and CDR2 is LQKENI in the germline V gene. The CDR3 is 14 amino acids. CDR3 nucleotides: TGTGCCAGCTCACCAACAGTGATGAATGAAAAACTGTTTTTT. This encodes CASSPTVMNEKLFF.

This chain links TRBV7-9 with TRBJ1-5, with D possibly being TRBD1 (6 bases). Germline V gene data show CDR1 as SEHNR and CDR2 as FQNEAQ (reference sequence). The CDR3 runs 13 residues. Trimming shortened V by 6 bases and J by 4 bases, and 10 bases separated the two germline ends. The CDR3 nucleotides read TGTGCCAGCAGTGGACAGTTTAATCAGCCCCAGCATTTT. Its translation is CASSGQFNQPQHF.

The V gene is TRBV5-1, the J gene TRBJ1-1; D may be TRBD1 (5 bases). Germline V gives CDR1 SGHRS, CDR2 YFSETQ. The ends were cut back, 6 bases at V and 0 bases at J, with 9 bases in the middle. The CDR3 spans 13 residues. The CDR3 loop reads CASMEDMNTEAFF. The CDR3 DNA follows: TGCGCCAGCATGGAGGACATGAACACTGAAGCTTTCTTT.

The genes are TRBV15 and TRBJ1-3; D might be TRBD1 (5 bases). CDR1 and CDR2 (germline): LNHNV, YYDKDF (reference sequence). This CDR3 has 16 amino acids. V was pared by 3 bases and J by 0 bases, with 12 bases between. The CDR3 spells CATSRVRVGSGNTIYF. CDR3 nucleotides: TGTGCCACCAGCAGGGTCAGGGTGGGCTCTGGAAACACCATATATTTT.

V is TRBV6-6 and J is TRBJ2-7; D is possibly TRBD1 or TRBD2 (5 bases each). The CDR3 runs 14 residues. Germline-derived CDR1 and CDR2 are MNHNY and SVGAGI (reference sequence). V was trimmed by 2 bases and J by 3 bases, leaving 11 bases between them. The DNA of the CDR3 is TGTGCCAGCAGTTACGAGGGACGGATCTACGAGCAGTACGTC. Its protein is CASSYEGRIYEQYV.

The J gene is TRBJ2-1, the V gene TRBV6-2 or TRBV6-3; TRBD1 aligns across 10 bases. V shed 6 bases and J 5 bases; nucleotides not matched to a gene: 4. Looked up from germline, CDR1 is MNHEY and CDR2 is SVGEGT. The CDR3 loop spans 14 amino acids. DNA for the CDR3: TGTGCCAGCAGCTCGGACAGGGGGAACAATGAGCAGTTCTTC. Translation gives CASSSDRGNNEQFF.

The chain links TRBV7-3 to TRBJ2-3; D is perhaps TRBD1 or TRBD2 (5 bases each). The CDR3 totals 16 residues. Looked up from germline, CDR1 is SGHTA and CDR2 is FQGTGA. V lost 5 bases to trimming and J lost 4 bases, with 19 bases between them. As DNA, the CDR3 is TGTGCCAGCAGCCCGATACAGGACTCCGCGGCAGATACGCAGTATTTT. Its protein is CASSPIQDSAADTQYF.

The gene calls are TRBV7-6 and TRBJ2-5; 11 bases fit TRBD2. The germline CDR1 and CDR2 sequences are SGHVS and FNYEAQ. This CDR3 is 16 amino acids long. J was trimmed by 1 base and V by 4 bases; bases with no gene match: 5. The CDR3 protein is CASSSPGLAVQETQYF. CDR3 sequence (DNA): TGTGCCAGCAGCTCTCCGGGACTAGCGGTCCAAGAGACCCAGTACTTC.

This chain joins TRBV30 and TRBJ1-1, with D maybe TRBD1 (6 bases). The CDR3 has 14 amino acids. Between the trimmed V and J ends, which lost 2 bases and 3 bases, there was a span of 13 bases. The germline V gene has CDR1 GTSNPN and CDR2 SVGIG (reference sequence). The DNA for the CDR3 is TGTGCCTGGAGTTTTACAGGGCAGTACACTGAAGCTTTCTTT. Translating it yields CAWSFTGQYTEAFF.

Concerning this clone itself: The junction and the germline gene differ at one end; a read error may be behind it. The chain couples TRBV11-2 to TRBJ2-7; 8 nucleotides line up with TRBD2. The CDR3 runs 17 residues. Germline lookup yields CDR1 SGHAT and CDR2 FQNNGV. CDR3 residues: CASSLERPGLREGEQYF. For the CDR3, the DNA is TGTGCCAGCAGCCTAGAGAGGCCGGGACTACGGGAGGGCGAGCAGTACTTC.

This rearrangement joins TRBV15 to TRBJ2-1, with 12 bases identical to TRBD1. V trimming: 4 bases; J trimming: 7 bases; junction bases outside the gene matches: 8. The CDR3 runs to 16 residues. Germline CDR1 and CDR2: LNHNV and YYDKDF (reference sequence). CDR3: CATSKQGQGAGNEQFF. The CDR3 nucleotides read TGTGCCACCAGCAAACAGGGACAGGGGGCAGGGAATGAGCAGTTCTTC. Based on the CDR3 plus reference TRBV15 and TRBJ2-1, the full variable domain is DAMVIQNPRYQVTQFGKPVTLSCSQTLNHNVMYWYQQKSSQAPKLLFHYYDKDFNNEADTPDNFQSRRPNTSFCFLDIRSPGLGDTAMYLCATSKQGQGAGNEQFFGPGTRLTVL.

The chain carries TRBV5-1 and TRBJ2-1; 7 bases map to TRBD1. Germline trimming cut 4 bases from V and 4 bases from J; bases unmatched to any gene: 5. CDR1 and CDR2 (germline): SGHRS, YFSETQ. There are 14 residues in the CDR3. Written as DNA, the CDR3 is TGCGCCAGCAGCATAAGGACAGGATACAATGAGCAGTTCTTC. Protein sequence: CASSIRTGYNEQFF.

The gene calls are TRBV11-3 and TRBJ2-3; maybe TRBD1 (6 bases). Germline V lookup: CDR1 SGHNT, CDR2 YENEEA. Trimming pared 5 bases from V and 0 bases from J, leaving 18 bases between. The CDR3 has 17 residues. The CDR3 protein is CASSPRTASVSTDTQYF. CDR3 DNA sequence: TGTGCCAGCAGCCCAAGGACAGCGAGTGTGAGCACAGATACGCAGTATTTT.

The genes are TRBV5-4 and TRBJ1-2; D might be TRBD1 (5 bases). Germline CDR1 and CDR2: SGHNT and YYREEE (reference sequence). This CDR3 region has 17 residues. The V end lost 0 bases, the J end lost 3 bases, and 18 bases lay between the germline ends. CDR3 residues: CASSLADYGGIHYGYTF. The DNA for the CDR3 is TGTGCCAGCAGCTTGGCCGATTACGGGGGTATACACTATGGCTACACCTTC.

This rearrangement joins TRBV2 to TRBJ1-2, with D perhaps TRBD1 (5 bases). Germline V gene lookup returns CDR1 SNHLY and CDR2 FYNNEI. V was shortened by 5 bases and J by 6 bases, with 16 bases between the two germline ends. This CDR3 has 14 residues. CDR3 in amino acids: CASSTLTARDGYTF. The DNA for the CDR3 is TGTGCCAGCAGTACATTGACAGCTCGCGATGGCTACACCTTC.

V gene TRBV3-1 (or the pseudogene TRBV3-2) combines with J gene TRBJ1-1; possible D gene TRBD1, 6 bases. CDR1 is LGHDT and CDR2 is YNNKEL in the germline V gene (reference sequence). The CDR3 has 14 residues. V shed 2 bases and J shed 8 bases, with 15 bases lying between them. In DNA, the CDR3 is TGTGCCAGCAGCCAATCATTTAGGGGGGCGGAAGCTTTCTTT. This gives the protein CASSQSFRGAEAFF.

The V and J genes are TRBV7-9 and TRBJ2-3; D is perhaps TRBD2 (5 bases). V was pared by 5 bases and J by 4 bases, with 10 bases between. The germline CDR1 and CDR2 sequences are SEHNR and FQNEAQ (reference sequence). The CDR3 contains 13 residues. CDR3 sequence: CASSPSGADTQYF. DNA of the CDR3: TGTGCCAGCAGCCCCTCCGGGGCAGATACGCAGTATTTT.

The chain employs TRBV6-5 and TRBJ2-1; TRBD1 or TRBD2 may be the D gene (5 bases each). V was cut by 1 base and J by 7 bases, with 8 bases left in between. This CDR3 has 13 residues. Germline V lookup: CDR1 MNHEY, CDR2 SVGAGI. As DNA, the CDR3 is TGTGCCAGCAGTTACTGGGGGAGTAATGAGCAGTTCTTC. It encodes CASSYWGSNEQFF.

This clone has only one observation. The chain joins TRBV5-6 to TRBJ1-2; D might be TRBD1 (6 bases). Germline-derived CDR1 and CDR2 are SGHDT and YYEEEE. CDR3 length: 15 residues. Trimming removed 3 bases at V and 2 bases at J, with 14 bases between. As DNA, the CDR3 is TGTGCCAGCAGCTATCGGACAGCACGGAACTATGGCTACACCTTC. It encodes CASSYRTARNYGYTF.

The rearrangement links TRBV7-2 to TRBJ1-4, with D hard to call. The V end was cut by 0 bases, the J end by 0 bases, with 8 bases between. The CDR3 runs to 16 residues. Germline CDR1 and CDR2: SGHTA and FQGNSA. The chain's CDR3 is CASSLASFATNEKLFF. CDR3 sequence (DNA): TGTGCCAGCAGCTTAGCCAGCTTTGCAACTAATGAAAAACTGTTTTTT.

V gene TRBV13 combines with J gene TRBJ2-3; D might be TRBD2 (5 bases). The V and J ends lost 5 bases and 3 bases respectively, with 18 bases between them. This CDR3 is 16 amino acids long. Germline CDR1 reads PRHDT; CDR2 reads FYEKMQ (reference sequence). The CDR3 protein is CASSQGRGLTTDTQYF. The CDR3 DNA follows: TGTGCCAGCAGCCAAGGGAGAGGACTTACTACAGATACGCAGTATTTT.

The J gene is TRBJ1-2, the V gene TRBV6-5; D is uncertain. V was shortened by 0 bases and J by 4 bases, with 12 bases between the two germline ends. The CDR3 sequence is 15 residues long. In germline, CDR1 is MNHEY, CDR2 SVGAGI. Here the CDR3 DNA reads TGTGCCAGCAGTTACTCCCCCCCGGGAGCCTATGGCTACACCTTC. Its protein product is CASSYSPPGAYGYTF.

The chain carries TRBV19 and TRBJ1-2; 8 bases match TRBD1. This CDR3 spans 15 amino acids. Germline V gene lookup returns CDR1 LNHDA and CDR2 SQIVND (reference sequence). Trimming took 3 bases from V and 5 from J; bases not matched to a gene: 8. The chain's CDR3 is CASSIILGQGYGYTF. As DNA, the CDR3 is TGTGCCAGTAGTATTATTCTAGGACAGGGATATGGCTACACCTTC. The whole variable domain, remainder taken from reference TRBV19 and TRBJ1-2, is DGGITQSPKYLFRKEGQNVTLSCEQNLNHDAMYWYRQDPGQGLRLIYYSQIVNDFQKGDIAEGYSVSREKKESFPLTVTSAQKNPTAFYLCASSIILGQGYGYTFGSGTRLTVV.